This TCR beta chain originates from a study of shared clonotypes between healthy human individuals. About this clone itself: Its antigen is currently unknown.

The study's findings and limits: Genetic and exposure-history diversity was limited by the few donors. Clonotypes shared by all four sorted-subset donors had higher generation probabilities than non-shared clonotypes.

Profiling relied on immunoSEQ multiplex PCR, and the TCRdb table lists in-frame clones only, not all of them. Counted here are 2 million to 3 million clones, 85% to 95% occurring once; the ten biggest clones make up roughly 0.13%. Trimming took 2 bases from V and 7 from J, leaving 15 bases between them. Germline assignment: CDR1 SGHRS and CDR2 YFSETQ. The CDR3 length is 15 residues. CD4+ cells yielded CD45RA+ naive and CD45RA-negative memory subsets. This sequence was found in a man between 18 and 29 years old in good health. Sequencing was performed on naive CD4+ T cells sorted from blood. Subset described: CD45RA+ positively selected. This sequence joins TRBV5-1 and TRBJ2-2; D may be TRBD1 (6 bases). The CDR3 here is CASSFAGAIGGELFF. CDR3 in DNA: TGCGCCAGCAGCTTTGCAGGGGCAATTGGCGGGGAGCTGTTTTTT.